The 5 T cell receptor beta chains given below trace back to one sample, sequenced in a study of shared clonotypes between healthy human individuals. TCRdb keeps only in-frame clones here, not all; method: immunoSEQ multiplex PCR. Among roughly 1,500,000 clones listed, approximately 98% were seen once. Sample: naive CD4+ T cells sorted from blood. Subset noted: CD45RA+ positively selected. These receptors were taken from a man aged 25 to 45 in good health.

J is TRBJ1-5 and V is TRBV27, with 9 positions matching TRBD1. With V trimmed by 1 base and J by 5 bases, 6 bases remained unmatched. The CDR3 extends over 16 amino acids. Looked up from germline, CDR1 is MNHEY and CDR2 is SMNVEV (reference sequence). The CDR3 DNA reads TGTGCCAGCAGTTTATATGGGGGACAGGGCCATCAGCCCCAGCATTTT. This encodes CASSLYGGQGHQPQHF.

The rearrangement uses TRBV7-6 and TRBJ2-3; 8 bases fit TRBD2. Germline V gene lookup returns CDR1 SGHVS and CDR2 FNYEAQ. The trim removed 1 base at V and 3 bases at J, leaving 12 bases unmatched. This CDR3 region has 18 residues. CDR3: CASSLGGTSAGGTDTQYF. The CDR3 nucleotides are TGTGCCAGCAGCTTAGGGGGGACTAGTGCAGGCGGGACAGATACGCAGTATTTT.

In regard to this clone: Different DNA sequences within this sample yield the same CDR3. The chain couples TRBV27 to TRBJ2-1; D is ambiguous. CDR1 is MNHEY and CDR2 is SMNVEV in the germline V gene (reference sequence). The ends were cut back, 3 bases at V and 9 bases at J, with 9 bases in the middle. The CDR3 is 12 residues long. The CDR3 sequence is CASSFLGGEQFF. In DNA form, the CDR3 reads TGTGCCAGCAGTTTTCTAGGCGGTGAGCAGTTCTTC.

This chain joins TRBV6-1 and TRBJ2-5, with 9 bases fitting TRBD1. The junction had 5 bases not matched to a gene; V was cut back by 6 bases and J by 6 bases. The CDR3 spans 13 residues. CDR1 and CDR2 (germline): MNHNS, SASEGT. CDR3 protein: CASSKDRGQTQYF. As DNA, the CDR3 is TGTGCCAGCAGCAAGGACAGGGGACAGACCCAGTACTTC.

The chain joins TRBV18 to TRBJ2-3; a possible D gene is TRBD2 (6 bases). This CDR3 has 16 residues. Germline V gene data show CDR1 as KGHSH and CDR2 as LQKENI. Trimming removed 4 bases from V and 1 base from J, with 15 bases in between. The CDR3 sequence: CASSLLASGGTDTQYF. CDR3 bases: TGTGCCAGCTCACTCCTAGCGAGTGGAGGCACAGATACGCAGTATTTT. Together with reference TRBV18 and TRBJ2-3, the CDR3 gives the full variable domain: NAGVMQNPRHLVRRRGQEARLRCSPMKGHSHVYWYRQLPEEGLKFMVYLQKENIIDESGMPKERFSAEFPKEGPSILRIQQVVRGDSAAYFCASSLLASGGTDTQYFGPGTRLTVL.